A single sample is the source of the 10 T cell receptor beta chains below, sequenced in a study of neurological immune-mediated disorders. TCRdb analysed the 5' RACE reads with MiXCR anew, one entry per CDR3 protein. The data show fewer than 40,000 distinct CDR3 sequences, with about 13% seen just once and roughly 2.3% held by the top ten. Time point indicated: longitudinal time-point 2. Material for sequencing was PBMCs. Receptors originate from a woman aged 40-49 years in good health.

This clonotype was observed many times. The chain joins TRBV5-1 to TRBJ2-7, with unresolved D. V was shortened by 4 bases and J by 3 bases, with 11 bases between the two germline ends. CDR3 length: 13 amino acids. The germline CDR1 and CDR2 sequences are SGHRS and YFSETQ. The CDR3 sequence is CASSLTFGYEQYF. In DNA, the CDR3 is TGCGCCAGCAGCCTGACCTTTGGCTACGAGCAGTACTTC.

With respect to this clonotype: At one end, the junction sequence differs from germline, possibly due to a read error. This chain links TRBV15 with TRBJ1-4; possible D gene TRBD1, 5 bases. CDR1 and CDR2 from the germline V gene are LNHNV and YYDKDF (reference sequence). CDR3 length equals 13 residues. The CDR3 bases are TGTGTCACCAGCCGAGGGGTTGGTGAAAAATTGTTTTTT. Protein sequence: CVTSRGVGEKLFF.

The chain recombines TRBV3-1 with TRBJ1-4; 8 nucleotides agree with TRBD1. CDR3 size: 14 residues. The V gene end was trimmed by 2 bases and the J gene end by 11 bases; junction bases not matched to a gene: 7. CDR1 LGHDT and CDR2 YNNKEL come from the germline V gene (reference sequence). The CDR3 coding sequence is TGTGCCAGCAGCCAACCTCCGACAGGGGAGAAACTGTTTTTT. It specifies CASSQPPTGEKLFF. Looking up the rest from reference TRBV3-1 and TRBJ1-4 gives the full variable domain: DTAVSQTPKYLVTQMGNDKSIKCEQNLGHDTMYWYKQDSKKFLKIMFSYNNKELIINETVPNRFSPKSPDKAHLNLHINSLELGDSAVYFCASSQPPTGEKLFFGSGTQLSVL.

In its sample, this clonotype was seen many times. This sequence joins TRBV20-1 and TRBJ2-7; D uncertain. The CDR3 is 14 amino acids. V was cut by 5 bases and J by 0 bases, with 14 bases left in between. From germline, CDR1 is DFQATT and CDR2 SNEGSKA (reference sequence). CDR3 coding DNA: TGCAGTGCTGACGCGAGGATGATCTCCTACGAGCAGTACTTC. Translating it yields CSADARMISYEQYF.

This clonotype was observed at least ten times. This chain uses TRBV3-1 with TRBJ1-2, with 7 bases identical to TRBD1. CDR1 is LGHDT, CDR2 YNNKEL, per germline (reference sequence). V was pared by 0 bases and J by 4 bases, with 2 bases of the junction left unmatched. CDR3 length: 14 residues. CDR3 bases: TGTGCCAGCAGCCAAGATAGACAGGGCTATGGCTACACCTTC. It translates to CASSQDRQGYGYTF.

The J gene is TRBJ2-2, the V gene TRBV10-3, with a weak D call TRBD2 (5 bases). The CDR3 spans 16 residues. The germline V and J ends were trimmed by 2 bases and 4 bases, with 14 bases remaining between them. The germline V gene has CDR1 ENHRY and CDR2 SYGVKD. The CDR3 sequence is CAISEGRPGGTGELFF. Here the CDR3 DNA reads TGTGCCATCAGTGAGGGAAGACCTGGAGGCACCGGGGAGCTGTTTTTT.

This clonotype appeared many times. This rearrangement joins TRBV20-1 to TRBJ2-5; D not certain. Germline CDR1 and CDR2: DFQATT and SNEGSKA (reference sequence). Trimming took off 0 bases at V and 5 bases at J, with 1 base between the two ends. The CDR3 is 10 residues long. Written as DNA, the CDR3 is TGCAGTGCTAGAGATGAGACCCAGTACTTC. Its translation: CSARDETQYF.

This clonotype appeared many times. The gene calls are TRBV7-6 and TRBJ1-6, with D hard to call. Between the trimmed V and J ends, which lost 4 bases and 7 bases, there was a span of 8 bases. This CDR3 comprises 13 residues. Germline CDR1 reads SGHVS; CDR2 reads FNYEAQ. This chain's CDR3 is CASSSSRNSPLHF. CDR3 in DNA: TGTGCCAGCAGCTCTAGTAGGAATTCACCCCTCCACTTT.

A remark on this clonotype: This clone may be a read error of a much larger clone one base away. The chain has TRBV29-1 and TRBJ2-2; no reliable D call. V was shortened by 4 bases and J by 6 bases, with 12 bases between the two germline ends. The CDR3 is 13 amino acids. Germline V gives CDR1 SQVTM, CDR2 ANQGSEA. The CDR3 loop is CSVVTAWAGELFF. The CDR3 region has the DNA TGCAGCGTTGTCACAGCCTGGGCCGGGGAGCTGTTTTTT.

This clonotype has at least ten counts. The chain couples TRBV20-1 to TRBJ1-3, with D possibly TRBD1 on 6 matching bases. The germline gives CDR1 DFQATT, CDR2 SNEGSKA (reference sequence). V shed 6 bases and J shed 0 bases, with 9 bases lying between them. CDR3 size: 13 residues. CDR3 residues: CSAGGHSGNTIYF. In DNA, the CDR3 is TGCAGTGCCGGGGGCCACTCTGGAAACACCATATATTTT.